Listed here are 8 T cell receptor beta chains from one sample, sequenced in a study of blood T cell repertoires in COVID-19. TCRdb keeps only in-frame clones here, not all; method: immunoSEQ multiplex PCR. The repertoire includes 300,000 to 400,000 clones, around 87% of them detected once, and 2.3% sits in the top ten. Sequencing input: peripheral blood. The receptors here all came from a woman aged 60-70 years with COVID-19, enrolled during active disease.

J is TRBJ2-7 and V is TRBV5-4; D perhaps matches TRBD1 (6 bases). This CDR3 region has 17 residues. V lost 0 bases, J lost 3 bases, and 19 bases lay in between. CDR1 and CDR2 (germline): SGHNT, YYREEE (reference sequence). In DNA form, the CDR3 reads TGTGCCAGCAGCTTGGGCCCAGGACAGACGACATACTACGAGCAGTACTTC. This gives the protein CASSLGPGQTTYYEQYF.

This chain connects TRBV20-1 to TRBJ2-5; 7 bases agree with TRBD2. V shed 4 bases, J shed 5 bases, and the junction held 4 bases outside the gene matches. Per germline, CDR1 DFQATT and CDR2 SNEGSKA (reference sequence). The CDR3 runs 12 residues. CDR3 residues: CSANDGGETQYF. Here the CDR3 DNA reads TGCAGTGCTAATGACGGGGGGGAGACCCAGTACTTC.

CDR3 coding DNA: TGTGCCAGCAGCTTGTACAGTCTCTCGAACACTGAAGCTTTCTTT. Encoded protein: CASSLYSLSNTEAFF. V is TRBV5-5 and J is TRBJ1-1, with no clear D. Deletions cut 1 base from V and 1 base from J, with 11 bases between. CDR1 is SGHKS and CDR2 is YYEKEE in the germline V gene (reference sequence). The CDR3 consists of 15 residues.

V is TRBV25-1 and J is TRBJ2-2; TRBD2 matches at 9 bases. Germline-derived CDR1 and CDR2 are MGHDK and SYGVNS. J gave up 7 bases and V 0 bases, and 12 bases lay outside the gene matches. This CDR3 spans 18 amino acids. The CDR3 nucleotides read TGTGCCAGCAGTGAATACGGTAGAGCGGGGGGTAATGACGGGGAGCTGTTTTTT. Protein: CASSEYGRAGGNDGELFF.

This sequence joins TRBV13 and TRBJ1-2, with 8 bases that match TRBD1. Losses at the gene ends were 4 bases for V and 1 base for J; bases not matched to a gene: 2. The germline gives CDR1 PRHDT, CDR2 FYEKMQ (reference sequence). CDR3 length equals 14 residues. Here the CDR3 DNA reads TGTGCCAGCAGCTCGGACAGGGATAACTATGGCTACACCTTC. This sequence encodes CASSSDRDNYGYTF.

This clone occurred once. The chain carries TRBV7-8 and TRBJ1-2, with 7 bases matching TRBD1. Germline V gives CDR1 SGHVS, CDR2 FQNEAQ. CDR3 size: 15 residues. Trimming cost V 5 bases and J 4 bases; bases outside gene matches: 10. CDR3 loop: CASSIAGTERYGYTF. DNA for the CDR3: TGTGCCAGCAGCATTGCCGGGACAGAACGCTATGGCTACACCTTC. Supplemented by reference TRBV7-8 and TRBJ1-2, the full variable domain reads GAGVSQSPRYKVAKRGQDVALRCDPISGHVSLFWYQQALGQGPEFLTYFQNEAQLDKSGLPSDRFFAERPEGSVSTLKIQRTQQEDSAVYLCASSIAGTERYGYTFGSGTRLTVV.

J is TRBJ1-1 and V is TRBV9; D uncertain. The CDR3 covers 15 residues. Germline assignment: CDR1 SGDLS and CDR2 YYNGEE. The germline V and J ends were trimmed by 0 bases and 2 bases, with 11 bases remaining between them. The CDR3 here is CASSVVGLTNTEAFF. The CDR3 region has the DNA TGTGCCAGCAGCGTAGTGGGCCTCACAAACACTGAAGCTTTCTTT. The full variable domain, rest sourced from reference TRBV9 and TRBJ1-1, is DSGVTQTPKHLITATGQRVTLRCSPRSGDLSVYWYQQSLDQGLQFLIQYYNGEERAKGNILERFSAQQFPDLHSELNLSSLELGDSALYFCASSVVGLTNTEAFFGQGTRLTVV.

This clone came up once. The chain links TRBV25-1 to TRBJ1-1; D is possibly TRBD1 (5 bases). CDR3 size: 13 residues. Trimming took 1 base from V and 5 from J, leaving 8 bases between them. Germline V lookup: CDR1 MGHDK, CDR2 SYGVNS. CDR3 residues: CASSESGGTEAFF. The CDR3 coding sequence is TGTGCCAGCAGTGAATCTGGGGGGACTGAAGCTTTCTTT.